A selection of T cell receptor beta chains follows, all from one sample in a study of cytomegalovirus exposure and HLA in healthy donors. The repertoire was sequenced with immunoSEQ multiplex PCR; TCRdb's copy has only in-frame clones and lacks some. The sample holds approximately 87,000 clones, about 86% seen once. The material sequenced was PBMCs. All receptors derive from a woman in her 70s in good health and CMV-seropositive. Each CDR3 is given with its conserved first and last residue. A D gene is named only where the DNA matches it firmly. The size of a clone is reported for some rows only, either as once, few or many, or as a class for expanded clones.

CDR3 protein: CASSVGRGGYGYTF
CDR3 DNA: TGTGCCAGCAGTGTAGGGAGGGGAGGATATGGCTACACCTTC
clone size: .
D gene: .
J gene: TRBJ1-2
V gene: TRBV27

CDR3 protein: CASSKGQGFMNTEAFF
CDR3 DNA: TGTGCCAGCTCAAAGGGACAGGGGTTCATGAACACTGAAGCTTTCTTT
clone size: .
D gene: TRBD1
J gene: TRBJ1-1
V gene: TRBV18

CDR3 protein: CASSQDSSGTPYEQYF
CDR3 DNA: TGTGCCAGCAGCCAAGATAGTTCTGGGACACCTTACGAGCAGTACTTC
clone size: .
D gene: .
J gene: TRBJ2-7
V gene: TRBV4-2

CDR3 protein: CASSSGQADTQYF
CDR3 DNA: TGCGCCAGCAGCTCGGGACAGGCAGATACGCAGTATTTT
clone size: .
D gene: TRBD1
J gene: TRBJ2-3
V gene: TRBV5-1

CDR3 protein: CASSQGLLVVQETQYF
CDR3 DNA: TGTGCCAGCAGCCAAGGACTCTTAGTCGTCCAAGAGACCCAGTACTTC
clone size: .
D gene: .
J gene: TRBJ2-5
V gene: TRBV6-6

CDR3 protein: CSVDRGGNEQFF
CDR3 DNA: TGCAGCGTCGACAGGGGGGGCAATGAGCAGTTCTTC
clone size: .
D gene: TRBD1
J gene: TRBJ2-1
V gene: TRBV29-1

CDR3 protein: CASSQGWTHQGAEPYEQYF
CDR3 DNA: TGCGCCAGCAGCCAAGGTTGGACACACCAGGGGGCCGAGCCCTACGAGCAGTACTTC
clone size: .
D gene: TRBD1
J gene: TRBJ2-7
V gene: TRBV4-3

CDR3 protein: CSVGPGTEAFF
CDR3 DNA: TGCAGCGTTGGTCCGGGGACTGAAGCTTTCTTT
clone size: few
D gene: .
J gene: TRBJ1-1
V gene: TRBV29-1

CDR3 protein: CASSLARQGKETQYF
CDR3 DNA: TGTGCCAGCAGCTTAGCGAGACAGGGGAAAGAGACCCAGTACTTC
clone size: .
D gene: TRBD1
J gene: TRBJ2-5
V gene: TRBV11-3

CDR3 protein: CASSEAFTEAFF
CDR3 DNA: TGTGCCAGCAGTGAAGCCTTCACTGAAGCTTTCTTT
clone size: .
D gene: .
J gene: TRBJ1-1
V gene: TRBV5-4

CDR3 protein: CASSLRPGGRATDTQYF
CDR3 DNA: TGCGCCAGCAGCTTGCGCCCCGGCGGGAGGGCAACAGATACGCAGTATTTT
clone size: .
D gene: TRBD2
J gene: TRBJ2-3
V gene: TRBV5-1

CDR3 protein: CASRRGDTGDEQFF
CDR3 DNA: TGTGCCAGTAGGAGGGGTGATACGGGGGATGAGCAGTTCTTC
clone size: .
D gene: .
J gene: TRBJ2-1
V gene: TRBV19

CDR3 protein: CASSHWGRAGDEQYF
CDR3 DNA: TGTGCCAGCAGCCACTGGGGGAGGGCTGGAGACGAGCAGTACTTC
clone size: .
D gene: TRBD2
J gene: TRBJ2-7
V gene: TRBV7-2

CDR3 protein: CASSPLKVDEGNEQLF
CDR3 DNA: TGTGCCAGCTCACCACTTAAGGTTGACGAGGGCAATGAGCAGCTCTTC
clone size: .
D gene: .
J gene: TRBJ2-1
V gene: TRBV18

CDR3 protein: CASISGTAHEQYF
CDR3 DNA: TGTGCCAGCATCTCCGGGACAGCCCATGAGCAGTACTTC
clone size: .
D gene: TRBD1
J gene: TRBJ2-7
V gene: TRBV28

CDR3 protein: CAWGGTGNQPQHF
CDR3 DNA: TGTGCCTGGGGAGGGACAGGGAATCAGCCCCAGCATTTT
clone size: once
D gene: TRBD1
J gene: TRBJ1-5
V gene: TRBV30

CDR3 protein: CASRTPGTTYNEQFF
CDR3 DNA: TGTGCCAGCAGGACTCCCGGGACAACCTACAATGAGCAGTTCTTC
clone size: .
D gene: .
J gene: TRBJ2-1
V gene: TRBV28

CDR3 protein: CASTETGWLVAEAFF
CDR3 DNA: TGTGCCAGCACCGAAACAGGGTGGTTGGTGGCTGAAGCTTTCTTT
clone size: .
D gene: .
J gene: TRBJ1-1
V gene: TRBV5-8

CDR3 protein: CAITTGDAYEQYF
CDR3 DNA: TGTGCCATAACGACAGGGGACGCCTACGAGCAGTACTTC
clone size: once
D gene: TRBD1
J gene: TRBJ2-7
V gene: TRBV6-1

CDR3 protein: CAWSWEGNTEAFF
CDR3 DNA: TGTGCCTGGAGTTGGGAGGGTAACACTGAAGCTTTCTTT
clone size: .
D gene: .
J gene: TRBJ1-1
V gene: TRBV30

CDR3 protein: CASSFQGLADTQYF
CDR3 DNA: TGTGCCAGCAGTTTCCAGGGTTTGGCAGATACGCAGTATTTT
clone size: .
D gene: .
J gene: TRBJ2-3
V gene: TRBV27

CDR3 protein: CASSQADAKTSRQGSYEQYF
CDR3 DNA: TGTGCCAGCAGCCAAGCCGACGCAAAAACTTCCAGGCAGGGGTCCTACGAGCAGTACTTC
clone size: few
D gene: .
J gene: TRBJ2-7
V gene: TRBV14

CDR3 protein: CSVLIRGRSYEQYF
CDR3 DNA: TGCAGCGTCTTAATCAGGGGGCGTTCCTACGAGCAGTACTTC
clone size: .
D gene: TRBD1
J gene: TRBJ2-7
V gene: TRBV29-1

CDR3 protein: CASSHLAGANTGELFF
CDR3 DNA: TGTGCCAGCAGCCATTTAGCGGGAGCGAACACCGGGGAGCTGTTTTTT
clone size: .
D gene: TRBD2
J gene: TRBJ2-2
V gene: TRBV7-2

CDR3 protein: CASSPPKDRNTEAFF
CDR3 DNA: TGTGCCAGCTCACCACCGAAGGACAGGAACACTGAAGCTTTCTTT
clone size: once
D gene: .
J gene: TRBJ1-1
V gene: TRBV18

CDR3 protein: CASSRGGQGASNEQFF
CDR3 DNA: TGTGCCAGCAGCCGGGGGGGACAGGGGGCCTCCAATGAGCAGTTCTTC
clone size: .
D gene: TRBD1
J gene: TRBJ2-1
V gene: TRBV5-4

CDR3 protein: CASSIRGGTDTQYF
CDR3 DNA: TGTGCCAGCAGCATCAGGGGCGGGACAGATACGCAGTATTTT
clone size: few
D gene: .
J gene: TRBJ2-3
V gene: TRBV5-6